One T cell receptor beta chain is described in this entry. The antigen remains undetermined. These data originate in a study of shared clonotypes between healthy human individuals. Evenly divided among several immunoSEQ plates was the genomic DNA of each subset. Replicate PCRs for sorted subsets used approximately 190 ng DNA; this equaled 25,000 to 30,000 T cell genomes. Sequenced by immunoSEQ multiplex PCR; TCRdb stores in-frame clones only, minus some. The sample lists hundreds of thousands of clones, about three quarters occurring once. General observations from the study: An anticipated effect of sequencing depth on clonotype sharing among donors was recognized.

The sample consisted of memory CD4+ T cells sorted from blood. Indicated subset: CD45RA-negative fraction. The sequence came from a young woman in good health.

CDR3 in amino acids: CSGTSDTYEQYF. The CDR3 DNA follows: TGCAGCGGTACTAGCGACACCTACGAGCAGTACTTC. The chain carries TRBV29-1 and TRBJ2-7; 7 bases are shared with TRBD2. Germline CDR1 is SQVTM and CDR2 is ANQGSEA. CDR3 length: 12 residues. The V and J ends lost 7 bases and 2 bases, in that order; junction bases with no gene match: 5.